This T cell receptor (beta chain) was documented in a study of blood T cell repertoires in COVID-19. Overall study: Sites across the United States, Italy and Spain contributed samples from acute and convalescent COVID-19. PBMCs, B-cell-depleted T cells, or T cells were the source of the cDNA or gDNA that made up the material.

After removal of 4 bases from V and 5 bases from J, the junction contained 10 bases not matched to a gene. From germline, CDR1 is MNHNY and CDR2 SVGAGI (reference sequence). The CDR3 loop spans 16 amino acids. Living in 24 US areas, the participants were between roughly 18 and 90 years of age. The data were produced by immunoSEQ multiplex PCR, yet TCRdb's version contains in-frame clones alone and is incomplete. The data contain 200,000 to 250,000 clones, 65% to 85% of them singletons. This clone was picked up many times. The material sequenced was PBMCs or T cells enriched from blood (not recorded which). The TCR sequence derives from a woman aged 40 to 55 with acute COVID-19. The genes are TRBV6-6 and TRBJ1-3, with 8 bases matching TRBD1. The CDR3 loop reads CASSWPGQALRNTIYF. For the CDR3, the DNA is TGTGCCAGCAGTTGGCCGGGACAGGCCTTAAGAAACACCATATATTTT.